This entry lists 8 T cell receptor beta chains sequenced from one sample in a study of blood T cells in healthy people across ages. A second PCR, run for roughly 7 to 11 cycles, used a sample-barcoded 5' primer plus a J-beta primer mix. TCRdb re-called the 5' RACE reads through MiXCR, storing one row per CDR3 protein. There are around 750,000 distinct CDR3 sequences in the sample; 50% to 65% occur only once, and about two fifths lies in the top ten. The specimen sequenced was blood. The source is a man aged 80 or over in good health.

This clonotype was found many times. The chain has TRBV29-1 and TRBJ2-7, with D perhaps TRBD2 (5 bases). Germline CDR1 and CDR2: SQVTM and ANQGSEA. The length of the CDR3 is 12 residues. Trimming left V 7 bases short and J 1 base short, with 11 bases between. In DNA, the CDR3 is TGCAGCGGGAAAGCGGAATCCTACGAGCAGTACTTC. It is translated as CSGKAESYEQYF.

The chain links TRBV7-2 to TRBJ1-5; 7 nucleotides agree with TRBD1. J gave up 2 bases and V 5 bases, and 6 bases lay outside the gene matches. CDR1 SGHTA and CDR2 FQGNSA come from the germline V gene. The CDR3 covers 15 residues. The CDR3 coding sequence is TGTGCCAGCAGCCCCGACAGGGTGGGCAATCAGCCCCAGCATTTT. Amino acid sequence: CASSPDRVGNQPQHF.

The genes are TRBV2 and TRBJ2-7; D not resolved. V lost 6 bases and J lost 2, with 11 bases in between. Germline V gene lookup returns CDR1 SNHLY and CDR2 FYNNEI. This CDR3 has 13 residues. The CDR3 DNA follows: TGTGCCAGCAGCCCTCTAGTAACCTACGAGCAGTACTTC. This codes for CASSPLVTYEQYF.

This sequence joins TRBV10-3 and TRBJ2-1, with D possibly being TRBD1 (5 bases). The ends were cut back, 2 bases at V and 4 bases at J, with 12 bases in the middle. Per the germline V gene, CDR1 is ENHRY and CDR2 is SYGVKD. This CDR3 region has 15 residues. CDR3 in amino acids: CAISEDSEIYNEQFF. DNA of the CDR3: TGTGCCATCAGTGAGGACAGTGAAATTTACAATGAGCAGTTCTTC.

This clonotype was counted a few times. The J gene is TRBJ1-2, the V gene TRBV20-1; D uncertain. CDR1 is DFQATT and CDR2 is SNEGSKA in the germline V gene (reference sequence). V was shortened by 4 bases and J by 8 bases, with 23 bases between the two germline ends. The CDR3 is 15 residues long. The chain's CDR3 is CSAKAFGGASGGYTF. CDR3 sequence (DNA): TGCAGTGCTAAGGCGTTCGGTGGCGCGTCAGGCGGCTACACCTTC.

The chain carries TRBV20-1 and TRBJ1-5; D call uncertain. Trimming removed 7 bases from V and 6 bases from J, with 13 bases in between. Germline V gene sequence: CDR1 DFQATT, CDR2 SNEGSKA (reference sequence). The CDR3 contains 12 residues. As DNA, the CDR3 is TGCAGTGTCCCGCTACAAGGTCAGCCCCAGCATTTT. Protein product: CSVPLQGQPQHF.

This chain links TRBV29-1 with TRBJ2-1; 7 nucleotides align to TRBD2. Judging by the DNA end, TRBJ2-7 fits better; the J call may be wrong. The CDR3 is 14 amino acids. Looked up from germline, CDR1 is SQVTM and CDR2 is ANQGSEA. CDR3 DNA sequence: TGCAGCGTTGACAGCGGGATGTCCTACAATGAGCAGTACTTC. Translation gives CSVDSGMSYNEQYF.

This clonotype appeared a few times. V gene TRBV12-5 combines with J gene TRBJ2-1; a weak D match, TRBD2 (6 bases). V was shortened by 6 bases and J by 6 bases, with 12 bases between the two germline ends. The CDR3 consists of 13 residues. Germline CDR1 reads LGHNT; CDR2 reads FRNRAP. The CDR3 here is CASGGLWINEQFF. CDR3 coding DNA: TGTGCTAGTGGGGGACTCTGGATCAATGAGCAGTTCTTC.